This T cell receptor beta chain was captured in a study of cytomegalovirus exposure and HLA in healthy donors. Study observations and caveats: Among CMV-associated TCR beta chains, most appeared HLA-restricted in a later analysis. Testing in vitro showed a few CMV-associated chains specific for CMV antigens. The authors considered a cluster of highly shared sequence variants likely to be a sequencing artifact.

Worth noting for this clone: The target antigen is unknown.

V lost 3 bases, J lost 5 bases, and 14 bases lay in between. Looked up from germline, CDR1 is KGHSH and CDR2 is LQKENI. This CDR3 region has 16 residues. The PCR had 60 Vbeta and 13 Jbeta primers. Clones were read by immunoSEQ multiplex PCR, and TCRdb kept only the in-frame ones, dropping some. The sample holds about 170,000 clones, around four fifths seen once. Sequencing was done on a sample of PBMCs. The sequence was obtained from a boy between 2 and 10 years old in good health and CMV-seronegative. V usage is TRBV18 and J usage is TRBJ1-6; the D is unclear. The CDR3 protein is CASSPTPPGDNSPLHF. For the CDR3, the DNA is TGTGCCAGCTCACCGACTCCCCCCGGGGATAATTCACCCCTCCACTTT.